This T cell receptor beta chain came from a study of shared clonotypes between healthy human individuals (TCRdb year 2020). Looking at the study overall: The cohort included a few men and a couple of women between 18 and 49 years of age. Libraries were prepared and TCR repertoires were sequenced by different laboratories using diverse techniques, in order to increase sequencing depth and limit assay-specific biases. For each donor, CD4 naive and CD4 memory were each given three plates, CD8 naive was given two plates, and CD8 memory was given one plate. The study deeply sequenced blood TCR repertoires of five healthy adults to estimate repertoire size and the extent of clonotype sharing between individuals. Leukapheresis yielded between about 0.85 and 10 billion PBMCs per donor. Overall study outcomes, separate from this receptor: Sampling was restricted to blood, and TCR repertoires in tissue are likely to differ from TCR repertoires in blood. Naive subsets generally had larger estimated clonotype richness than memory subsets. Incomplete sequencing was indicated by rarefaction of sorted-subset datasets, despite the large sequencing depth. Compared with non-shared clonotypes, the clonotypes found in all four sorted-subset donors had higher generation probabilities. When a handful of donors were compared, the shared fraction of clonotypes was 5% to 6.5% for naive CD4, 3.5% to 4% for naive CD8, 2% to 2.5% for memory CD4, and around 0.37% for memory CD8. Because the study included a small number of donors, the genetic and exposure-history diversity represented was limited. Pairwise subsampling indicated that sequencing depth was expected to affect the degree of clonotype sharing among donors.

TCR CDR3 regions were amplified from genomic DNA by multiplex PCR using the deep immunoSEQ assay. Extracted genomic DNA from each cell subset was distributed evenly across all wells of several immunoSEQ 96-well plates, and each plate was treated as a replicate. For sorted subsets, each replicate PCR was loaded with 200 ng genomic DNA, equivalent to 25,000 to 35,000 T cell genomes. The purified libraries were quantified using a Qubit 3.0 fluorometer, sized with a Bioanalyzer 2100, and then quantified again using the KAPA Library Quantification kit. Each immunoSEQ 96-well plate was sequenced on its own single-read 150-cycle Illumina NextSeq 550 flow cell. Per the original workflow: The immunoSEQ output contained only junctional sequences without quality scores, so filtering could not match that applied to full-length reads. Sequences were annotated with PyIR, a Python wrapper for IgBLAST v1.9, using IMGT germline references to assign V/J genes and CDR3. Reads were filtered out if the reads had weak V/J assignments (E-value above 1e-6), no CDR3, stop codons, out-of-frame junctions, or ambiguous translated residues. V3J clonotypes were defined by identical inferred V gene, J gene, and CDR3 amino acid sequence. To compute the percentage overlap between repertoires, the number of shared unique clonotypes was divided by the size of the smaller repertoire. Richness of each repertoire was evaluated using RTK rarefaction, the Chao1 estimator, and Recon v2.1 estimates of unobserved clonotypes. For all TCRbeta clonotypes obtained by the gDNA method from four donors, generation probabilities were computed with OLGA. TCRdb limited this immuneACCESS table to in-frame rearrangements with V and J called. A share of clones is missing; checked studies link under half to unresolved V genes, and the rest is unexplained. V and J calls and clone size are as listed in that table; D and trimming were resolved from the DNA. The sample contains over a million clones, approximately 97% of them found a single time. The ten largest clonotypes hold about 1.2% of the sample.

For this clone: Its binding antigen is unknown. No much larger clonotype is one base removed from it; base qualities were not supplied.

Donors were healthy HIV-negative adults with no recently reported acute infections or vaccinations. Every donor was a Caucasian adult living in Nashville, Tennessee, USA. Magnetic negative selection was used to enrich CD4+ T cells, after which naive cells were positively selected on CD45RA and the negative fraction became the memory subset. Blood was obtained by leukapheresis, after which PBMCs were separated by Ficoll-Histopaque density gradient centrifugation and cryopreserved in liquid nitrogen vapor phase. Purity and quantity of every magnetically sorted T cell population were checked by analytical flow cytometry. Genomic DNA was isolated from each sorted fraction and quantified by UV absorbance on a Nanodrop 2000c. The sequence derives from a man aged 25 to 45 in good health. The material sequenced was naive CD4+ T cells sorted from blood. The sample's cell subset or site, from its label and the paper: CD45RA+ positively selected.

The DNA sequence reads TGTGCCTGGAGTCAAGACGGGGTCGGGAACACCGGGGAGCTGTTTTTT. Its protein reads: CAWSQDGVGNTGELFF. The receptor chain draws on TRBV30 and TRBJ2-2; possibly the D gene is TRBD2, per 5 matching bases. Reading the germline V gene (reference sequence) gives CDR1 GTSNPN and CDR2 SVGIG. Measured from the cysteine to the phenylalanine, the CDR3 is 16 residues long. The CDR3 DNA has 48 bases and is translated from base 1. V gives up 2 bases and J gives up 1 base, and the segment between their germline ends measures 14 bases.